This T cell receptor beta chain was captured in a study of post-analysis software for immune sequencing data. Study results and limitations: Patients showed TRBV5-6, TRBV5-1 and TRBV20-1 among five TRBV segments more frequent than in controls.

Germline CDR1 SGHTA, CDR2 FQGTGA. This CDR3 has 15 amino acids. V shed 5 bases and J 0 bases; nucleotides not matched to a gene: 5. Each TCR beta cDNA library carried unique molecular identifiers. TCRdb re-called the PCR reads with MiXCR, one entry per CDR3 protein. The sample shows hundreds of thousands of distinct CDR3 sequences, 25% to 30% of them seen only once. Regarding this clonotype: Its specificity is not known.

This TCR came from a girl between 5 and 17 years old with multiple sclerosis. The sequencing sample was made of blood. J is TRBJ2-7 and V is TRBV7-3, with 9 nucleotides matching TRBD2. This chain's CDR3 is CASSLYSGSSYEQYF. The CDR3 region has the DNA TGTGCCAGCAGCCTGTATAGCGGGAGCTCCTACGAGCAGTACTTC.